The clone carrying this T cell receptor (beta chain) was picked up one time. Trimming cost V 3 bases and J 2 bases, with 6 bases left between them. The CDR3 consists of 13 residues. CDR1 is SGHVS and CDR2 is FQNEAQ in the germline V gene. Under the authors' procedure: Reference gene primers were amplified, and this amplification served to estimate nucleated cell counts. Profiled with immunoSEQ multiplex PCR; TCRdb holds only in-frame clones, not every one. From that table come the V and J calls and clone size; the DNA was used to work out D and trimming. The sample shows about 34,000 clones, more than 85% of them seen only once. This specimen comes from a study of blood T cell repertoires in COVID-19. The overall study: The United States, Italy and Spain supplied acute and convalescent COVID-19 samples. T cells, B-cell-depleted T cells, or PBMCs provided the cDNA or gDNA that served as material.

J is TRBJ2-3 and V is TRBV7-8; D unclear. Sequencing used peripheral blood. This sequence was found in an elderly woman with acute or convalescent COVID-19. The CDR3 nucleotides are TGTGCCAGCAGCTTCGACATCACAGATACGCAGTATTTT. It translates to CASSFDITDTQYF.